This T cell receptor beta chain was sequenced during a study of blood T cell repertoires in COVID-19. Study summary: PBMCs, B-cell-depleted T cells, or T cells were the source of the cDNA or gDNA that made up the material.

Original handling: Amplifying reference gene primers gave estimates of nucleated cell counts. Repertoires were generated with immunoSEQ multiplex PCR, while TCRdb's copy carries only in-frame clones and drops some. V and J calls and clone size are given by that table; D and trimming were obtained from the DNA. The top ten clones hold less than 3.5% of a sample with nearly 350,000 clones, 90% to 95% of them seen once. Per germline, CDR1 GTSNPN and CDR2 SVGIG (reference sequence). The CDR3 has 11 amino acids. The V gene end was trimmed by 8 bases and the J gene end by 4 bases; junction bases not matched to a gene: 4.

V usage is TRBV30 and J usage is TRBJ1-1; 7 bases agree with TRBD1. The TCR was taken from a woman under 30 who had recovered from COVID-19. The sample was peripheral blood. CDR3 in amino acids: CAGRGLTEAFF. DNA for the CDR3: TGTGCCGGAAGGGGGCTCACTGAAGCTTTCTTT.